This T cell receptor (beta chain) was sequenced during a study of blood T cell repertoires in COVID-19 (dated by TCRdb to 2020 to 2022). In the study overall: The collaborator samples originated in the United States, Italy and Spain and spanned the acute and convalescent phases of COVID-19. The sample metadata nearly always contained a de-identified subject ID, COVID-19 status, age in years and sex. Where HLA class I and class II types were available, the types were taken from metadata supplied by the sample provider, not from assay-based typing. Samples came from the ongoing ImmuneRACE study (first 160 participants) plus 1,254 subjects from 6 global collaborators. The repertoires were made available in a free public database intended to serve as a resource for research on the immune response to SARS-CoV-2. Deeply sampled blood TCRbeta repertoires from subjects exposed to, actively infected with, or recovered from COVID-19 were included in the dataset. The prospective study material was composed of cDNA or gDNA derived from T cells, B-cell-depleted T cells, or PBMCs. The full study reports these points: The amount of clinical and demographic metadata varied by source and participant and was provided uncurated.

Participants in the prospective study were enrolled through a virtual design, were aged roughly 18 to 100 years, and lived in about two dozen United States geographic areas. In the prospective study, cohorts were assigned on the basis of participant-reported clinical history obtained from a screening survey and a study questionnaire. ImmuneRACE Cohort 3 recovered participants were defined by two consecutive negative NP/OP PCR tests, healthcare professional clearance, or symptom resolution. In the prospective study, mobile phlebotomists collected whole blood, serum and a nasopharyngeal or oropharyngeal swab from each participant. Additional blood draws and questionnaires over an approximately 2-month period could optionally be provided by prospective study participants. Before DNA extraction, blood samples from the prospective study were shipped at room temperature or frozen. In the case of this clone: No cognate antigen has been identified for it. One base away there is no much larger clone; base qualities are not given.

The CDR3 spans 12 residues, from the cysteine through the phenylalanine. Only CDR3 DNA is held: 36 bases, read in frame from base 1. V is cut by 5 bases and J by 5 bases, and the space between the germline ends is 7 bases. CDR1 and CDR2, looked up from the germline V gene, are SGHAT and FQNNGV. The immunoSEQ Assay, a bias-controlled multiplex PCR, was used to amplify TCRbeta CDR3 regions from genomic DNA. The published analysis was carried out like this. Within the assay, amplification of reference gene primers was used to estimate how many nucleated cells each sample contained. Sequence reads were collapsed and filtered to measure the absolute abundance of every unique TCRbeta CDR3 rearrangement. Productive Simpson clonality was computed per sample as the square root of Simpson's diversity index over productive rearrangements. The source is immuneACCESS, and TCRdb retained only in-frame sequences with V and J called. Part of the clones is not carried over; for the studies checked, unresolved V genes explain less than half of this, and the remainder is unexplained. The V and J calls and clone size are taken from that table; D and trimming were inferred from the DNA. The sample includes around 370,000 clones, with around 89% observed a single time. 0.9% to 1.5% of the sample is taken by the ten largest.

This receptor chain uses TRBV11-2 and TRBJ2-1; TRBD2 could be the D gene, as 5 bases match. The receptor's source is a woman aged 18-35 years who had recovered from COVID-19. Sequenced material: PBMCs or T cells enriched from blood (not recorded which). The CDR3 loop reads CASSPGNNEQFF. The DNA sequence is TGTGCCAGCAGCCCCGGGAACAATGAGCAGTTCTTC.